This TCR beta chain was sequenced in a study of response to subunit inactivated influenza vaccine. Findings of the study overall: Seasonal influenza vaccination, on each occasion, was suggested by the authors to recruit few new T cells.

TCRdb reprocessed the RT-PCR reads with MiXCR, giving one entry per CDR3 protein. Of some 640,000 distinct CDR3 sequences in the sample, roughly 14% were seen once. The sample holds a few counts of this clonotype. Its antigen is still unknown. The germline V and J ends were trimmed by 0 bases and 5 bases, with 7 bases remaining between them. From germline, CDR1 is LGHNA and CDR2 YNFKEQ. The CDR3 loop spans 13 amino acids. The rearrangement joins TRBV4-2 to TRBJ2-5, with D perhaps matching TRBD1 (5 bases). The sample here was PBMCs from blood, taken 14 days before vaccination. This TCR came from a man between 50 and 59 years old who received an inactivated influenza vaccine. The CDR3 DNA follows: TGTGCCAGCAGCCAAGAGGGGCCCGAGACCCAGTACTTC. Amino acids: CASSQEGPETQYF.